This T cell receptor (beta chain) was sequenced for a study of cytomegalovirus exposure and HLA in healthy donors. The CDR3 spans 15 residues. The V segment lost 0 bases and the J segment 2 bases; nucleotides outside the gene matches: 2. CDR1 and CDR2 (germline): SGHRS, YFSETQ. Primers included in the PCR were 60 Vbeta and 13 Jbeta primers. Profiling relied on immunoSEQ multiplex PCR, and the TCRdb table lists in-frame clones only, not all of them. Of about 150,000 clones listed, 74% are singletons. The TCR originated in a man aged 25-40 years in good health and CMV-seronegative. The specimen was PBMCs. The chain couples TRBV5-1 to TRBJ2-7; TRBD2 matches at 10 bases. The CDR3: CASSLASGGAYEQYF. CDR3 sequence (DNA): TGCGCCAGCAGCTTGGCAAGCGGGGGGGCCTACGAGCAGTACTTC.